This TCR beta chain was recorded in a study of T cell responses to AZD1222 COVID-19 vaccine. As for the study in general: Second doses at about 4 or about 12 weeks were pooled.

On this clone itself: Its cognate antigen is unknown.

The V gene lost 6 bases and the J gene lost 2 bases, with 10 bases spanning the gap. The CDR3 spans 13 residues. Germline loops: CDR1 MNHEY, CDR2 SVGAGI. Profiled with immunoSEQ multiplex PCR; TCRdb holds only in-frame clones, not every one. The sample holds about 160,000 clones, about 91% seen once. Notes on the study in general: Donors skewed white British and female; clonal diversity was possibly underestimated. Seropositive status at baseline applied to only a handful of AZD1222 recipients.

This chain connects TRBV6-5 to TRBJ1-1, with a tentative D call TRBD1 (5 bases). The sample was peripheral blood, taken on day 0 of AZD1222 vaccination. The clonotype comes from an adult in good health. This CDR3 is CASREGFNTEAFF. The DNA of the CDR3 is TGTGCCAGCAGGGAGGGGTTTAACACTGAAGCTTTCTTT.